The next 19 T cell receptor beta chains were all read from a single sample in a study of response to subunit inactivated influenza vaccine. TCRdb reanalysed the RT-PCR reads using MiXCR and keeps one entry per CDR3 protein. Here the sample spans about 480,000 distinct CDR3 sequences, roughly 13% being singletons. This specimen consisted of PBMCs from blood, obtained 45 days after vaccination. These receptors all stem from a middle-aged man who received an inactivated influenza vaccine.

This clonotype appeared a few times. The chain combines TRBV5-1 with TRBJ1-1, with 7 bases matching TRBD1. Germline assignment: CDR1 SGHRS and CDR2 YFSETQ. Germline trimming cut 4 bases from V and 1 base from J; bases unmatched to any gene: 4. The CDR3 length is 14 residues. Written as DNA, the CDR3 is TGCGCCAGCAGCAAGGACAGGCCGAACACTGAAGCTTTCTTT. Translating it yields CASSKDRPNTEAFF.

J is TRBJ2-7 and V is TRBV15, with 8 bases fitting TRBD2. The J segment lost 3 bases and the V segment lost 8 bases, leaving 6 bases of the junction unmatched. CDR1 and CDR2 (germline): LNHNV, YYDKDF (reference sequence). The CDR3 is 13 amino acids. The CDR3 region is CATSRGEVYEQYF. The CDR3 DNA reads TGTGCCACCTCGCGGGGGGAGGTCTACGAGCAGTACTTC.

The chain joins TRBV5-1 to TRBJ2-4, with 10 bases aligning to TRBD1. CDR3 length: 15 amino acids. V lost 4 bases and J lost 5; bases outside the gene matches: 6. The germline V gene encodes CDR1 SGHRS and CDR2 YFSETQ. The CDR3 coding sequence is TGCGCCAGCAGCCCGACCGGGACAGGGGAAAACATTCAGTACTTC. Protein product: CASSPTGTGENIQYF.

This clonotype was found a few times. The V and J genes are TRBV27 and TRBJ2-1; perhaps TRBD2 as D (6 bases). This CDR3 comprises 12 residues. With 4 bases removed from V and 14 bases from J, the gap between germline ends came to 15 bases. Per the germline V gene, CDR1 is MNHEY and CDR2 is SMNVEV (reference sequence). The CDR3 coding sequence is TGTGCCAGCAGTTCGACTAGAACCGCGGAGTTCTTC. Translated: CASSSTRTAEFF.

CDR3 DNA: TGCGCCAGCAGCTTGGCTAGCGAGATAGCAAATGAGCAGTTCTTC. Translating gives CASSLASEIANEQFF. This chain links TRBV5-1 with TRBJ2-1; the D gene is possibly TRBD2 (6 bases). Germline-derived CDR1 and CDR2 are SGHRS and YFSETQ. V was cut by 0 bases and J by 7 bases, with 14 bases left in between. The CDR3 has 15 residues.

This clonotype was found many times. The chain has TRBV20-1 and TRBJ1-5; the D gene is possibly TRBD1 (5 bases). The CDR3 sequence is 12 residues long. Germline loops: CDR1 DFQATT, CDR2 SNEGSKA (reference sequence). The chain's CDR3 is CSAYRGWPPQHF. For the CDR3, the DNA is TGCAGCGCCTACCGGGGGTGGCCGCCCCAGCATTTT.

There are a few counts of this clonotype. This chain joins TRBV20-1 and TRBJ2-3, with D tentatively TRBD2 (5 bases). V lost 1 base to trimming and J lost 0 bases, with 11 bases between them. CDR3 length: 15 residues. Germline CDR1 and CDR2: DFQATT and SNEGSKA (reference sequence). The CDR3 region has the DNA TGCAGTGCTAGAGTTGCGCGGGCAAGCACAGATACGCAGTATTTT. This gives the protein CSARVARASTDTQYF.

J is TRBJ2-7 and V is TRBV7-2; tentatively, D is TRBD2 (5 bases). The CDR3 sequence is 13 residues long. Trimming took off 3 bases at V and 3 bases at J, with 9 bases between the two ends. Germline V gene lookup returns CDR1 SGHTA and CDR2 FQGNSA. This CDR3 is CASSFGVLYEQYF. The CDR3 DNA sequence: TGTGCCAGCAGCTTCGGGGTACTCTACGAGCAGTACTTC.

The chain carries TRBV27 and TRBJ2-7; D possibly corresponds to TRBD1 (5 bases). Germline loops: CDR1 MNHEY, CDR2 SMNVEV (reference sequence). V lost 6 bases, J lost 4 bases, and 22 bases lay in between. This CDR3 spans 16 amino acids. CDR3 loop: CASSVSPRGRTYEQYF. CDR3 DNA sequence: TGTGCCAGCAGCGTTTCCCCAAGGGGAAGAACGTACGAGCAGTACTTC.

The gene calls are TRBV11-2 and TRBJ2-2; 8 bases align to TRBD2. The junction had 6 bases not matched to a gene; V was cut back by 5 bases and J by 4 bases. The V gene's germline CDR1 is SGHAT and CDR2 FQNNGV. This CDR3 has 15 amino acids. This CDR3 is CASSGERGSTGELFF. CDR3 nucleotide sequence: TGTGCCAGCAGCGGTGAGCGGGGGTCCACCGGGGAGCTGTTTTTT.

The rearrangement joins TRBV3-1 to TRBJ1-3; 8 nucleotides match TRBD1. Germline V gene data show CDR1 as LGHDT and CDR2 as YNNKEL (reference sequence). The CDR3 covers 16 residues. The J segment lost 4 bases and the V segment lost 4 bases, leaving 9 bases of the junction unmatched. The CDR3 bases are TGTGCCAGCAGCCTTTCGACCGGGACAGGAGGAAACACCATATATTTT. It codes for CASSLSTGTGGNTIYF.

The chain employs TRBV5-5 and TRBJ2-5, with TRBD2 matching over 10 bases. Germline trimming cut 0 bases from V and 1 base from J; bases unmatched to any gene: 3. CDR3 length equals 16 residues. CDR1 SGHKS and CDR2 YYEKEE come from the germline V gene (reference sequence). CDR3 amino acids: CASSLGTSGPQETQYF. The CDR3 region has the DNA TGTGCCAGCAGCTTGGGGACTAGCGGTCCCCAAGAGACCCAGTACTTC.

The chain carries TRBV30 and TRBJ2-1; 7 bases line up with TRBD2. With V trimmed by 5 bases and J by 4 bases, 2 bases remained unmatched. Per the germline V gene, CDR1 is GTSNPN and CDR2 is SVGIG (reference sequence). This CDR3 contains 12 residues. The CDR3 nucleotides read TGTGCCTGGGTAGCGGGTTACAATGAGCAGTTCTTC. Protein sequence: CAWVAGYNEQFF.

The chain uses TRBV4-2 and TRBJ1-2, with 8 bases aligning to TRBD1. The CDR3 runs 14 residues. CDR1 LGHNA and CDR2 YNFKEQ come from the germline V gene. V shed 1 base, J shed 7 bases, and the junction held 5 bases outside the gene matches. For the CDR3, the DNA is TGTGCCAGCAGCCAAGGGGACAGGATGAGTGGCTACACCTTC. It codes for CASSQGDRMSGYTF.

This clonotype was detected ten times or more. The chain uses TRBV12-3 or TRBV12-4 and TRBJ1-2; D ambiguous. The V gene lost 7 bases and the J gene lost 1 base, with 10 bases spanning the gap. CDR3 length: 13 residues. Here the CDR3 reads CASTSLGNYGYTF. The CDR3 nucleotides are TGTGCCAGCACTTCGCTGGGTAACTATGGCTACACCTTC.

This clonotype was recorded a few times. The chain links TRBV9 to TRBJ1-4, with a tentative D call TRBD1 (5 bases). Germline V lookup: CDR1 SGDLS, CDR2 YYNGEE. The CDR3 has 15 residues. Trimming left V 2 bases short and J 5 bases short, with 13 bases between. The CDR3 loop is CASSVSGGGNEKLFF. The CDR3, as DNA: TGTGCCAGCAGCGTCAGCGGGGGAGGGAATGAAAAACTGTTTTTT.

A remark on this clonotype: This clone may be a read error of a much larger clone one base away. The chain employs TRBV20-1 and TRBJ2-2, with D unresolved. The germline CDR1 and CDR2 sequences are DFQATT and SNEGSKA (reference sequence). Trimming left V 7 bases short and J 0 bases short, with 9 bases between. This CDR3 region has 13 residues. CDR3 nucleotides: TGCAGTGTTCCGCGCACGAACACCGGGGAGCTGTTTTTT. Translated: CSVPRTNTGELFF.

V is TRBV5-4 and J is TRBJ2-7; 7 bases line up with TRBD1. Germline loops: CDR1 SGHNT, CDR2 YYREEE (reference sequence). J was trimmed by 7 bases and V by 1 base; bases with no gene match: 8. CDR3 length equals 14 residues. CDR3 DNA sequence: TGTGCCAGCAGCTTGTACAGGGGCCCAGAGGAGCAGTACTTC. This codes for CASSLYRGPEEQYF.

The rearrangement links TRBV4-1 to TRBJ2-4; 9 bases fit TRBD1. Germline-derived CDR1 and CDR2 are MGHRA and YSYEKL. V lost 2 bases to trimming and J lost 1 base; unmatched junction nucleotides: 9. CDR3 size: 18 residues. DNA for the CDR3: TGCGCCAGCAGCCAACCGCCGGGACAGGGCTTCGCCAAAAACATTCAGTACTTC. Its protein is CASSQPPGQGFAKNIQYF.